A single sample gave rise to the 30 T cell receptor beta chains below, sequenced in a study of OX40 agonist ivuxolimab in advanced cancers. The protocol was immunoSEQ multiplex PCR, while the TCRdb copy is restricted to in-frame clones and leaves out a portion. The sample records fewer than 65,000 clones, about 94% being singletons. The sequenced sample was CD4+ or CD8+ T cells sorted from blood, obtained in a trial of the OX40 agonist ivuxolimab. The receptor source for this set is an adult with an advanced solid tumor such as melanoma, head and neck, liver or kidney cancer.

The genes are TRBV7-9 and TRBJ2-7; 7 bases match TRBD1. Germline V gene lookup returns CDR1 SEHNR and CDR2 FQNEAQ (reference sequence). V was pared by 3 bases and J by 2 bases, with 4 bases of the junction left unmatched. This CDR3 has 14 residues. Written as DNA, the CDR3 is TGTGCCAGCAGCTTGGGGGACAGCCCCTACGAGCAGTACTTC. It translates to CASSLGDSPYEQYF.

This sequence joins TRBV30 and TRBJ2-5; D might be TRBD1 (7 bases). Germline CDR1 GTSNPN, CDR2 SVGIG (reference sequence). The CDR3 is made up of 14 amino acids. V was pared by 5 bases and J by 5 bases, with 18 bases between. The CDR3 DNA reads TGTGCCTGGTTGGGCGGAGGGGGCGGTGAGACCCAGTACTTC. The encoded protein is CAWLGGGGGETQYF. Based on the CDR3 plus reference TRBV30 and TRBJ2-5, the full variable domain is SQTIHQWPATLVQPVGSPLSLECTVEGTSNPNLYWYRQAAGRGLQLLFYSVGIGQISSEVPQNLSASRPQDRQFILSSKKLLLSDSGFYLCAWLGGGGGETQYFGPGTRLLVL.

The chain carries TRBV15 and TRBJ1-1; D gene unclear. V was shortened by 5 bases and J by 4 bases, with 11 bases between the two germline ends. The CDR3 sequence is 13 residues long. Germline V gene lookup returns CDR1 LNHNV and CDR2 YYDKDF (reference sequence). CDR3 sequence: CATSLSSGTEAFF. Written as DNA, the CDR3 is TGTGCCACCAGCCTGTCTTCGGGCACTGAAGCTTTCTTT.

The CDR3 DNA reads as TGCGCCAGCAACAGCCCTACCGGGGAGCTGTTTTTT. This translates into CASNSPTGELFF. The J gene is TRBJ2-2, the V gene TRBV5-1; D remains unclear. V lost 6 bases and J lost 5, with 8 bases in between. Germline CDR1 SGHRS, CDR2 YFSETQ. This CDR3 contains 12 residues.

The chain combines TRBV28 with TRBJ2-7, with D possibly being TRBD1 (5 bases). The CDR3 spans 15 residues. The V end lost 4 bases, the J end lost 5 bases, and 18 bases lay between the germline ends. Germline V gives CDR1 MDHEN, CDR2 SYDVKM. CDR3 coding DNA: TGTGCCAGCAGTTCTTTCAGGGAAGAATTGAACGAGCAGTACTTC. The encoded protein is CASSSFREELNEQYF.

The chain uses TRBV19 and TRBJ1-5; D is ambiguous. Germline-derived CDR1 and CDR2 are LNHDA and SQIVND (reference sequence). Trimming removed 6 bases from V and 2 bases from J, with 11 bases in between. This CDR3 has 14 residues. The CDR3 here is CASSEDRGNQPQHF. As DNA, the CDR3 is TGTGCCAGTAGCGAGGACCGGGGCAATCAGCCCCAGCATTTT.

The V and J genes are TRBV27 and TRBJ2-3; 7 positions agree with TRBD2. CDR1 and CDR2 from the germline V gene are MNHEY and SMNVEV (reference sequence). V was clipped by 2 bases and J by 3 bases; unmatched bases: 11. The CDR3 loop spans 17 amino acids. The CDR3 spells CASSLRLRELGTDTQYF. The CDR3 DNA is TGTGCCAGCAGTTTACGGTTGCGGGAGCTGGGGACAGATACGCAGTATTTT.

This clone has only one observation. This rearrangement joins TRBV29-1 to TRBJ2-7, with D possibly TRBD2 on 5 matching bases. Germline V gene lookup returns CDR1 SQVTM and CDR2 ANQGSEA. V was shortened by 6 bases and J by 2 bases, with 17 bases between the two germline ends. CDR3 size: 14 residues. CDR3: CSVLGGPGTYEQYF. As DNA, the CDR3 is TGCAGCGTACTAGGCGGCCCAGGAACCTACGAGCAGTACTTC.

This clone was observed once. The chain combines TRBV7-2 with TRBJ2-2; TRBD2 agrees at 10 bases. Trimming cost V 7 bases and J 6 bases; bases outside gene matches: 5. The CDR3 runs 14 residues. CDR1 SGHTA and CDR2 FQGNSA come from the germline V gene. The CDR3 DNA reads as TGTGCCAGCACTAGCGGGAGTTTCCCCGGGGAGCTGTTTTTT. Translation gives CASTSGSFPGELFF.

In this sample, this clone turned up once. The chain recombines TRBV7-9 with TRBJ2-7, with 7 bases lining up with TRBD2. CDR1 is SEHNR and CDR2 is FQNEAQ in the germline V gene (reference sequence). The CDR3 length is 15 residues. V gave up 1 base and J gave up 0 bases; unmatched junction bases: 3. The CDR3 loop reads CASSLVSSGSYEQYF. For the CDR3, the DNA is TGTGCCAGCAGCTTAGTTTCTAGCGGCTCCTACGAGCAGTACTTC.

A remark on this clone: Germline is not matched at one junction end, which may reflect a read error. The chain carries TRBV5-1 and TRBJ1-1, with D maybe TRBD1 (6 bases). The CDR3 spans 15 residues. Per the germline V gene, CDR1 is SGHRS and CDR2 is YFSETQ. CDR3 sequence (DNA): TGCGCCAGCAGCTTGGCCGGGGGGCTGAACGCTGAAGCTTTCTTT. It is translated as CASSLAGGLNAEAFF.

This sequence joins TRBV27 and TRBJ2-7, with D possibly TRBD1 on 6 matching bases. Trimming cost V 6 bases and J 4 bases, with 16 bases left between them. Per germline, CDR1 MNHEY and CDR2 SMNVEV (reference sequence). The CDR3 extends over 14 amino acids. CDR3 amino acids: CASSPLGAPYEQYF. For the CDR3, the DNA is TGTGCCAGCAGCCCCCTGGGGGCCCCTTACGAGCAGTACTTC.

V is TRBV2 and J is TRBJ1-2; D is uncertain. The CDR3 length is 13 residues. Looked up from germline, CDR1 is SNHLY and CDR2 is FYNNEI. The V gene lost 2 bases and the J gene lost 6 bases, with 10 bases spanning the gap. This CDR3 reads CASSERGNDGYTF. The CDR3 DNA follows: TGTGCCAGCAGTGAACGGGGTAATGATGGCTACACCTTC.

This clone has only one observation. In nucleotides, the CDR3 is TGCAGCGTTGCGGGGGACTCAAACACCGGGGAGCTGTTTTTT. Encoded protein: CSVAGDSNTGELFF. This chain links TRBV29-1 with TRBJ2-2; the D gene is possibly TRBD2 (6 bases). The CDR3 is 14 residues long. Trimming pared 4 bases from V and 2 bases from J, leaving 11 bases between. Looked up from germline, CDR1 is SQVTM and CDR2 is ANQGSEA.

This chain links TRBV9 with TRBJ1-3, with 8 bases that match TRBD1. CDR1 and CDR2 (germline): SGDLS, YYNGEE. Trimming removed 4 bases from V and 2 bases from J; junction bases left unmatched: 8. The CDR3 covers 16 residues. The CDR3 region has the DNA TGTGCCAGCAGCCCAAACAGGGGGTTCGCTGGAAACACCATATATTTT. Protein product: CASSPNRGFAGNTIYF.

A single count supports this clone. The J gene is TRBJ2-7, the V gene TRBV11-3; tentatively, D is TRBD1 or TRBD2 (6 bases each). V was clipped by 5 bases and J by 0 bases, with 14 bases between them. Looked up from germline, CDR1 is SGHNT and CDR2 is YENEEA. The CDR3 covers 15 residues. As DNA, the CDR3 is TGTGCCAGCAGCGTCGGGGGCAGGCCCTCCTACGAGCAGTACTTC. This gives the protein CASSVGGRPSYEQYF.

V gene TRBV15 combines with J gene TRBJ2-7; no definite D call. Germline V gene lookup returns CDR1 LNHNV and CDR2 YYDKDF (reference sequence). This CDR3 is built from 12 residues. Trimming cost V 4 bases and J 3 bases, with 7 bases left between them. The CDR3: CATSNSFYEQYF. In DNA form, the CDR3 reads TGTGCCACCAGCAATTCCTTCTACGAGCAGTACTTC.

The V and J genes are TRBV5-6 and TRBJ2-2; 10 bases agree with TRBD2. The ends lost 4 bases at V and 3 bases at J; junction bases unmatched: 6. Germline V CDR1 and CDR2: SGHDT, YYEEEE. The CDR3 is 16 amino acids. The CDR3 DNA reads TGTGCCAGCAGCCCCGTAGCGGGAGGTGACACCGGGGAGCTGTTTTTT. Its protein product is CASSPVAGGDTGELFF.

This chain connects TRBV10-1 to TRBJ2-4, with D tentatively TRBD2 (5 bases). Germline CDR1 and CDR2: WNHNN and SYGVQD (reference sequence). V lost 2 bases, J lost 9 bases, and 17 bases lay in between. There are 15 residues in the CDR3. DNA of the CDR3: TGCGCCAGCAGTGAGCTGGGAAACCGCGGGTCCATTCAGTACTTC. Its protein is CASSELGNRGSIQYF.

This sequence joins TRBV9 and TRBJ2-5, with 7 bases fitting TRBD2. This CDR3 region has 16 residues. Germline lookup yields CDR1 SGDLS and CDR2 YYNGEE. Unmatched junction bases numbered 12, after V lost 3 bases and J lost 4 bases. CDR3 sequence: CASSEGRLARAETQYF. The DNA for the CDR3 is TGTGCCAGCAGCGAGGGAAGACTAGCTCGGGCAGAGACCCAGTACTTC. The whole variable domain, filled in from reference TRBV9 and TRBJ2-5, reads DSGVTQTPKHLITATGQRVTLRCSPRSGDLSVYWYQQSLDQGLQFLIQYYNGEERAKGNILERFSAQQFPDLHSELNLSSLELGDSALYFCASSEGRLARAETQYFGPGTRLLVL.

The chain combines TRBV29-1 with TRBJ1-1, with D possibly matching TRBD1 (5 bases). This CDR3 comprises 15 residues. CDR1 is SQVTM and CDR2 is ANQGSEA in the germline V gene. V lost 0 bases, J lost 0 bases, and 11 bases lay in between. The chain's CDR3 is CSVEDREGLNTEAFF. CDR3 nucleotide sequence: TGCAGCGTTGAAGACAGGGAGGGGTTGAACACTGAAGCTTTCTTT.

CDR3 residues: CASSVRDRGQYEQYF. CDR3 nucleotides: TGTGCCAGCAGCGTCCGGGACAGGGGGCAATACGAGCAGTACTTC. This sequence joins TRBV21-1 and TRBJ2-7; the table's TRBD1 call for D was not verified on the DNA. TRBV21-1 is recorded as a pseudogene. The length of the CDR3 is 15 residues.

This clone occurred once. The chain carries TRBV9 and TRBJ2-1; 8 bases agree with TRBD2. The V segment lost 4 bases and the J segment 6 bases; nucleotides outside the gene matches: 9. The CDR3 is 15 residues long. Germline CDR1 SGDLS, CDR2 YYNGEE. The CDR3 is CASSLWDGLANEQFF. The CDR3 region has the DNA TGTGCCAGCAGCCTCTGGGACGGACTAGCCAATGAGCAGTTCTTC. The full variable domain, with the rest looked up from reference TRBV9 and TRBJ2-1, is DSGVTQTPKHLITATGQRVTLRCSPRSGDLSVYWYQQSLDQGLQFLIQYYNGEERAKGNILERFSAQQFPDLHSELNLSSLELGDSALYFCASSLWDGLANEQFFGPGTRLTVL.

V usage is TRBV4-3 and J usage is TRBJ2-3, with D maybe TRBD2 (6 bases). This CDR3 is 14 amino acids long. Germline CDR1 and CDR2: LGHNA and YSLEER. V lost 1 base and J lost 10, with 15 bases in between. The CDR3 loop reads CASSQAAWGGAQYF. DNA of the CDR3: TGCGCCAGCAGCCAAGCCGCCTGGGGCGGGGCGCAGTATTTT.

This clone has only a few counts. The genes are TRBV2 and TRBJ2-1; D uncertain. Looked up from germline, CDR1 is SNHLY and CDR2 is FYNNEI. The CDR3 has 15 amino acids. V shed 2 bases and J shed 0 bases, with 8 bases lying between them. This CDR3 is CASSESWSSYNEQFF. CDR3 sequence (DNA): TGTGCCAGCAGTGAAAGTTGGAGCTCCTACAATGAGCAGTTCTTC.

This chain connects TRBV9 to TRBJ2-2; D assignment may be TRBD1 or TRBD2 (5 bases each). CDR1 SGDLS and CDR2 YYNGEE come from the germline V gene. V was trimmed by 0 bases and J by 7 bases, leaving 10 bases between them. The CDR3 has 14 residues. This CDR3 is CASSVGGIDGELFF. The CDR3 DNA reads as TGTGCCAGCAGCGTAGGGGGGATTGACGGGGAGCTGTTTTTT.

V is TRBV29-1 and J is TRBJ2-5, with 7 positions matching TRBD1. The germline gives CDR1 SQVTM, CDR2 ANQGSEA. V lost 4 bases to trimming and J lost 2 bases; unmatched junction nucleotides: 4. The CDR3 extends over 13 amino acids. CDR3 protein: CSVGRGQQETQYF. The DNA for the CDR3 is TGCAGCGTTGGTAGGGGACAGCAAGAGACCCAGTACTTC.

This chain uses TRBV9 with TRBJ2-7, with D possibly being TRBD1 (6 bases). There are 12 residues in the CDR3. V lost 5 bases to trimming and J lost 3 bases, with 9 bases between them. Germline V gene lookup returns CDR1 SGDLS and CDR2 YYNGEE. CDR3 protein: CASSAQGYEQYF. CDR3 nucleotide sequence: TGTGCCAGCAGTGCACAGGGCTACGAGCAGTACTTC.

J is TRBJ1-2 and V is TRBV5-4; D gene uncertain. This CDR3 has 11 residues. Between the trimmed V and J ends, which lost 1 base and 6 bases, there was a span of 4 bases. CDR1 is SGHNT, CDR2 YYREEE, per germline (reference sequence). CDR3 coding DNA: TGTGCCAGCAGCTTGTTCGATGGCTACACCTTC. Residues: CASSLFDGYTF. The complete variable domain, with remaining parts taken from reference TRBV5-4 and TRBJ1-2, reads ETGVTQSPTHLIKTRGQQVTLRCSSQSGHNTVSWYQQALGQGPQFIFQYYREEENGRGNFPPRFSGLQFPNYSSELNVNALELDDSALYLCASSLFDGYTFGSGTRLTVV.

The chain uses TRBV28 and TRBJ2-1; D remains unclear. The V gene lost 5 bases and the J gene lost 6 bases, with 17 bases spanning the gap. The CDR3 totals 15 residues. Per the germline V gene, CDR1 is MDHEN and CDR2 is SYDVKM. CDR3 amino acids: CASSRDRAYSNEQFF. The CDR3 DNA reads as TGTGCCAGCAGTCGTGATCGGGCTTACTCCAATGAGCAGTTCTTC.